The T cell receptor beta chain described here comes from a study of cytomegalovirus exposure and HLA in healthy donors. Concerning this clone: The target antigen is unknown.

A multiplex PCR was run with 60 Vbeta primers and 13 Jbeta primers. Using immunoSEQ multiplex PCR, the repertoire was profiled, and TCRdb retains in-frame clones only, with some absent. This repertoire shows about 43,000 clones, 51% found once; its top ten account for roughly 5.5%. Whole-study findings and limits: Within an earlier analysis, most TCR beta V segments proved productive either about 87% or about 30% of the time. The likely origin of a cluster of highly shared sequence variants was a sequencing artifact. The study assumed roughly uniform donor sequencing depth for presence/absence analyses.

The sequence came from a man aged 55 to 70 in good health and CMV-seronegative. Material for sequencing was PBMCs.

The CDR3 region is CASSFRDNRVEQYF. DNA of the CDR3: TGCGCCAGCAGCTTCAGGGACAACCGGGTCGAGCAGTACTTC. The gene calls are TRBV5-1 and TRBJ2-7, with D perhaps matching TRBD1 (6 bases). This CDR3 contains 14 residues. Per the germline V gene, CDR1 is SGHRS and CDR2 is YFSETQ. Between the trimmed V and J ends, which lost 2 bases and 6 bases, there was a span of 15 bases.